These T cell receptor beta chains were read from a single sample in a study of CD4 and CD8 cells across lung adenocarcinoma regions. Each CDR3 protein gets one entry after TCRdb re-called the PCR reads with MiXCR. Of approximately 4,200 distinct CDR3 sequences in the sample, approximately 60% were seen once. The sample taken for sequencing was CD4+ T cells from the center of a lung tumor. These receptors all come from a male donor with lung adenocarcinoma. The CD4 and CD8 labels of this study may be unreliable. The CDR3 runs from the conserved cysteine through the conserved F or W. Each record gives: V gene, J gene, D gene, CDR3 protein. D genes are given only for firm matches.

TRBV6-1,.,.,CASSPLMMGGYNEQFF
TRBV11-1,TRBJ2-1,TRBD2,CASCPLAGGYNEQFF
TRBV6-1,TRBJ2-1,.,CASSRTGLGTFSSSYNEQFF
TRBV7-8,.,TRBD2,CASSSRTSGPYEQYF
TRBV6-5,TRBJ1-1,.,CASSYLQGEAFF
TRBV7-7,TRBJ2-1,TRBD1,CASSVDRGSEQFF
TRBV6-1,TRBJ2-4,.,CASSEALDRKNIQYF
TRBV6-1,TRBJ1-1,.,CASSEQDFTEAFF
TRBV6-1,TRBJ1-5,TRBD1,CASSLWTGGWPQHF
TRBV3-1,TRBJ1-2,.,CASSLRNYGYTF
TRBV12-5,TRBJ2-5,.,CASGPGVGGPNLGETQYF
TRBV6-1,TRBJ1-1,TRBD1,CASSARRGQGEAFF
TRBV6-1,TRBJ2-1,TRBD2,CASSENLAGGPLRSYNEQFF
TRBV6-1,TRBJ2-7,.,CASSEAGGRVRAGEQYF
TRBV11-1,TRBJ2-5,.,CASSLGTPETQYF
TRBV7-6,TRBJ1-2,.,CASSPEEGYGYTF
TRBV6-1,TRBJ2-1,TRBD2,CASSPGTSGRGPTRYNEQFF
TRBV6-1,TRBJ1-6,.,CASNTGGPPLSNSPLHF
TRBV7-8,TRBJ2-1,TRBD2,CASSPPSAGGRSNEQFF
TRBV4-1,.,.,CASSRTGKSYEQYF
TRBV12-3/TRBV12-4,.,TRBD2,CASRLSGGGYEQYF
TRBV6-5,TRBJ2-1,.,CASSYSVDSRDEQFF
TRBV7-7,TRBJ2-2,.,CASSLEQHAGELFF
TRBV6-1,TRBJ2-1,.,CASSEEQPSYNEQFF
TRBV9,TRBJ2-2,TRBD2,CASSVGAGGSTGELFF
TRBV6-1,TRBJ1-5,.,CASRSLSYSNQPQHF
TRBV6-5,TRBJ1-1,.,CASSLQDSEAFF
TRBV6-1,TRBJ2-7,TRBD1,CASSRQGGVYEQYF
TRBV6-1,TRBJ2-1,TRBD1,CASSVTTGDNEQFF
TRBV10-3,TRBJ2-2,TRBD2,CAISAGGLKTGELFF
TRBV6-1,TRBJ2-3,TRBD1,CASHTDRGLGDTQYF
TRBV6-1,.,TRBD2,CASSGPGLGQETQYF
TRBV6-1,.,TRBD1,CASSDAGTGAYEQYF
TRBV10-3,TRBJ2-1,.,CAISESQRARSEQFF
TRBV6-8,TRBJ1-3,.,CAAKSSGNTIYF
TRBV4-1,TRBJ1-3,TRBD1,CASSLRTGPSGNTIYF
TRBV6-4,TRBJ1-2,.,CASNKPGGSRGYTF
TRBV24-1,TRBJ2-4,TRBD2,CATSDRRGSGGGAKNTQYF
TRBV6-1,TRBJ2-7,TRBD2,CASGKRGARYEQYF
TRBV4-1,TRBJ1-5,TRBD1,CASSRGTGDQPQHF
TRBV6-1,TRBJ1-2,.,CASSKQGPLFYGYTF
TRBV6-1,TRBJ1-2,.,CASNQGISYGYTF
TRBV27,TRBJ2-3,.,CASSYRDITDTQYF
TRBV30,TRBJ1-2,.,CAWRRTSGDYGYTF
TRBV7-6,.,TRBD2,CASSVGSGRYEQYF
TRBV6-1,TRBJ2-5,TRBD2,CASSEGRLAGDQETQYF
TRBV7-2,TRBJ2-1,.,CASSSDHEQFF
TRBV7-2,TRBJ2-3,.,CASRFARADAQFF
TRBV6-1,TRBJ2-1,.,CASRANEQFF
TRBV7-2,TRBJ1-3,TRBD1,CASSPRQGWLSGNTIYF
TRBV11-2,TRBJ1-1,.,CASTSQDTEAFF
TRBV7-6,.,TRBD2,CASSRAGGGYYEQYF
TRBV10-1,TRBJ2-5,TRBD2,CASSDRTSGKETQYF
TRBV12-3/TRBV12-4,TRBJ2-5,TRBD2,CASSSRTSGKETQYF
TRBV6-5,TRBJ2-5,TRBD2,CASRLGLAGGETQYF